This T cell receptor (beta chain) originates from a study of shared clonotypes between healthy human individuals. Germline CDR1 reads MNHEY; CDR2 reads SMNVEV (reference sequence). Trimming took 5 bases from V and 3 from J, leaving 11 bases between them. This CDR3 comprises 13 residues. The assay was immunoSEQ multiplex PCR, and TCRdb's table has in-frame clones only and misses some. Of 2 million to 3 million clones in the sample, more than 85% were seen once. The receptor comes from a man aged 18 to 29 in good health. Some clones in this sample may be carry-over from other donors' samples. The gene calls are TRBV27 and TRBJ2-7; D remains ambiguous. Sequencing was performed on naive CD4+ T cells from PBMCs. Subset noted: CD45RA+ positively selected. CDR3 region: CASSASTHYEQYF. The CDR3, as DNA: TGTGCCAGCAGTGCCTCAACCCACTACGAGCAGTACTTC.